This T cell receptor beta chain was profiled in a study of STAT3 mutations in large granular lymphocyte leukemia. General study findings and limits: Persisting codominant clonotypes may have hidden a small pathogenic clone. In T-cell large granular lymphocyte leukemia, about half of patients showed multiple immunodominant subclonotypes.

Sequencing used immunoSEQ multiplex PCR; TCRdb keeps in-frame clones, though not all of them. The data contain 1,500 to 2,000 clones, roughly 60% of them singletons. About this clone: Its antigen remains unidentified.

This TCR derives from a man between 60 and 75 years old with T-cell large granular lymphocyte leukemia. Some clones in this sample may be carry-over from other donors' samples. Sequenced: peripheral blood mononuclear cells.

The CDR3 loop is CASSSNGPPETQYF. CDR3 nucleotide sequence: TGTGCCAGCTCATCAAACGGCCCCCCGGAGACCCAGTACTTC. The J gene is TRBJ2-5, the V gene TRBV18, with D hard to call. CDR3 size: 14 residues. The V end was cut by 5 bases, the J end by 5 bases, with 15 bases between. The germline CDR1 and CDR2 sequences are KGHSH and LQKENI. The complete variable domain, with remaining parts taken from reference TRBV18 and TRBJ2-5, reads NAGVMQNPRHLVRRRGQEARLRCSPMKGHSHVYWYRQLPEEGLKFMVYLQKENIIDESGMPKERFSAEFPKEGPSILRIQQVVRGDSAAYFCASSSNGPPETQYFGPGTRLLVL.